The 15 T cell receptor beta chains below were found in one sample sequenced in a study of prognosis after radiotherapy for stage I lung cancer. From genomic DNA, TCR beta CDR3 was amplified by two-round multiplex PCR. First-round PCR, the initial amplification, used primers specific to each TRBV and TRBJ gene. One entry per CDR3 protein, called by TCRdb with MiXCR from the multiplex PCR reads. The sample holds tens of thousands of distinct CDR3 sequences, over 45% seen once. Sequenced material: PBMCs, taken before or after stereotactic body radiation therapy (not recorded which). The receptors come from a donor over 45 with non-small cell lung cancer.

The chain joins TRBV20-1 to TRBJ2-7; maybe TRBD2 (6 bases). CDR3 length: 12 amino acids. V shed 6 bases and J shed 3 bases, with 12 bases lying between them. Germline CDR1 reads DFQATT; CDR2 reads SNEGSKA (reference sequence). The CDR3 nucleotides read TGCAGTGCAACGACGGGGGTCTACGAGCAGTACTTC. This encodes CSATTGVYEQYF.

The rearrangement links TRBV6-1 to TRBJ2-7, with 10 bases aligning to TRBD1. CDR3 length: 17 amino acids. Germline V CDR1 and CDR2: MNHNS, SASEGT. J gave up 13 bases and V 8 bases, and 26 bases lay outside the gene matches. Here the CDR3 DNA reads TGTGCCAGCTATGGGGGGGGGCCCGGGACAGGGGCCTACGATCATTACTTC. This sequence encodes CASYGGGPGTGAYDHYF.

This clonotype showed up many times. The genes are TRBV6-2 or TRBV6-3 and TRBJ1-5; the D is unclear. Trimming took 6 bases from V and 3 from J, leaving 18 bases between them. The CDR3 extends over 16 amino acids. The germline V gene has CDR1 MNHEY and CDR2 SVGEGT. The CDR3 sequence: CASSHNPGGLNQPQHF. CDR3 sequence (DNA): TGTGCCAGCAGCCACAACCCGGGAGGGCTCAATCAGCCCCAGCATTTT.

In regard to this clonotype: One end of the junction is discordant with germline, which a read error may explain. This chain joins TRBV28 and TRBJ2-7; D might be TRBD1 or TRBD2, each matching 5 bases. From germline, CDR1 is MDHEN and CDR2 SYDVKM. This CDR3 contains 14 residues. The CDR3 spells CASSSSKGSYERYF. CDR3 bases: TGTGCCAGCAGTTCTAGCAAGGGGTCCTACGAGCGGTACTTC.

The chain uses TRBV24-1 and TRBJ2-5; 7 bases are a match to TRBD1. Germline V gene data show CDR1 as KGHDR and CDR2 as SFDVKD. V trimming: 6 bases; J trimming: 1 base; junction bases outside the gene matches: 1. The CDR3 has 13 residues. The CDR3 nucleotides are TGTGCCACCAGTTGGACAGGCCAAGAGACCCAGTACTTC. Translation gives CATSWTGQETQYF.

Many counts were recorded for this clonotype. The rearrangement uses TRBV24-1 and TRBJ2-5; D tentatively fits TRBD1 or TRBD2 (5 bases each). Germline CDR1 reads KGHDR; CDR2 reads SFDVKD. The CDR3 has 16 amino acids. Trimming stripped 4 bases from V and 5 bases from J, with 19 bases between. For the CDR3, the DNA is TGTGCCACCAGTGACTACTCCGGGACCTCCCCGGAGACCCAGTACTTC. It yields the protein CATSDYSGTSPETQYF.

This clonotype occurred many times. This chain links TRBV9 with TRBJ2-2; 7 positions match TRBD2. Germline V gene data show CDR1 as SGDLS and CDR2 as YYNGEE. The V segment lost 4 bases and the J segment 5 bases; nucleotides outside the gene matches: 5. This CDR3 has 14 residues. CDR3 sequence: CASSPRGDTGELFF. CDR3 nucleotides: TGTGCCAGCAGCCCCCGGGGGGATACCGGGGAGCTGTTTTTT.

V is TRBV28 and J is TRBJ1-5; tentative D call: TRBD1 (6 bases). V shed 7 bases and J shed 7 bases, with 11 bases lying between them. The CDR3 contains 12 residues. The germline CDR1 and CDR2 sequences are MDHEN and SYDVKM. CDR3 amino acids: CASTAGEQPQHF. CDR3 bases: TGTGCCAGCACCGCAGGGGAACAGCCCCAGCATTTT.

This clonotype was seen many times. This rearrangement joins TRBV5-1 to TRBJ2-1; the D gene could be TRBD1 or TRBD2 (5 bases each). Trimming cost V 0 bases and J 9 bases, with 16 bases left between them. The CDR3 totals 15 residues. The V gene's germline CDR1 is SGHRS and CDR2 YFSETQ. CDR3 amino acids: CASSLGPGRRGEQFF. The CDR3 coding sequence is TGCGCCAGCAGCTTGGGACCGGGGCGGCGAGGTGAGCAGTTCTTC. The full variable domain, rest sourced from reference TRBV5-1 and TRBJ2-1, is KAGVTQTPRYLIKTRGQQVTLSCSPISGHRSVSWYQQTPGQGLQFLFEYFSETQRNKGNFPGRFSGRQFSNSRSEMNVSTLELGDSALYLCASSLGPGRRGEQFFGPGTRLTVL.

This rearrangement joins TRBV7-2 to TRBJ2-7; D gene ambiguous. Germline V gene data show CDR1 as SGHTA and CDR2 as FQGNSA. The ends were cut back, 4 bases at V and 6 bases at J, with 19 bases in the middle. CDR3 length: 15 residues. CDR3 amino acids: CASSSSGNLGSEQYF. DNA for the CDR3: TGTGCCAGCAGCTCTTCTGGTAACTTGGGAAGCGAGCAGTACTTC.

There are many counts of this clonotype. The rearrangement uses TRBV7-2 and TRBJ2-3; the match to TRBD2 covers 14 bases. Germline V gene sequence: CDR1 SGHTA, CDR2 FQGNSA. The ends lost 3 bases at V and 4 bases at J; junction bases unmatched: 6. There are 17 residues in the CDR3. As DNA, the CDR3 is TGTGCCAGCAGCTTGGGACTAGCGGGAGTATGGTCAGATACGCAGTATTTT. It specifies CASSLGLAGVWSDTQYF.

This clonotype was counted once. Possible read error: a much larger clone is one base away. This chain joins TRBV29-1 and TRBJ1-5, with D maybe TRBD1 (5 bases). CDR1 is SQVTM and CDR2 is ANQGSEA in the germline V gene. V was shortened by 0 bases and J by 9 bases, with 15 bases between the two germline ends. This CDR3 has 14 residues. The CDR3 DNA is TGCAGCGTTGAAGAAGGACATGGGAAGGGGCCCCAGCATTTT. Its translation is CSVEEGHGKGPQHF.

Points on this clonotype: Only one base separates this from a far larger clonotype, so it likely reflects a read error. The CDR3 sequence is CASSLNGDGDYGYTF. Here the CDR3 DNA reads TGTGCCAGCAGCTTAAATGGCGATGGTGACTATGGCTACACCTTC. J is TRBJ1-2 and V is TRBV7-9; no reliable D call. The CDR3 covers 15 residues. Per germline, CDR1 SEHNR and CDR2 FQNEAQ (reference sequence). With 2 bases removed from V and 3 bases from J, the gap between germline ends came to 13 bases.

The count of this clonotype is one. A far larger clone is only one base removed, so a read error is likely. The V call is TRBV6-2 or TRBV6-3, the J call TRBJ2-5; 8 bases agree with TRBD1. This CDR3 region has 15 residues. CDR1 is MNHEY and CDR2 is SVGEGT in the germline V gene. CDR3 sequence: CASSRDRGGQDTQYF. CDR3 sequence (DNA): TGTGCCAGCAGCCGAGACAGGGGAGGACAAGATACCCAGTACTTC.

As regards this clonotype: This probably arose from a read error, given a far larger clone one base away. The chain has TRBV6-2 or TRBV6-3 and TRBJ2-1; the D is unclear. CDR3 length: 14 amino acids. Germline V lookup: CDR1 MNHEY, CDR2 SVGEGT. CDR3 in DNA: TGTGCCAGCAGTGACTCGGAAGGGTTGGATGAGCATTTCTTC. Amino acids: CASSDSEGLDEHFF.